This record looks at one T cell receptor (beta chain) sequence and its context. Its antigen remains unidentified. MiXCR was run by TCRdb on the reads, yielding one entry per CDR3 protein. This sample yields 300,000 to 400,000 distinct CDR3 sequences, of which about 27% are seen a single time; about 20% belongs to the top ten. The length of the CDR3 is 15 residues. With 5 bases clipped from V and 4 bases from J, the junction kept 8 bases outside the gene matches. Germline V gene data show CDR1 as SGHTA and CDR2 as FQGTGA. The data belong to a study of T cell repertoires in cytomegalovirus infection. Study details: Both CMV infection and a matching HLA type were indicated by public TCR beta signatures. Study findings and constraints: People with CMV and the relevant HLA were identified by cumulative public TCR beta family frequency.

The clonotype comes from a human donor in good health (CMV status not recorded). Some clones in this sample may be carry-over from other donors' samples. The sample in question was cultured PBMCs, obtained from culture after CMV antigen stimulation. This chain connects TRBV7-3 to TRBJ2-3, with TRBD1 matching 8 bases. This CDR3 is CASSQRTGTSDTQYF. The CDR3 bases are TGTGCCAGCAGCCAGAGGACAGGGACTTCAGATACGCAGTATTTT.